The T cell receptor beta chain under discussion was sequenced for a study of blood T cell repertoires in COVID-19. Overall study context: Specimens from acute and convalescent COVID-19 originated in the United States, Italy and Spain.

The V end was cut by 0 bases, the J end by 3 bases, with 9 bases between. The CDR3 runs to 15 residues. Germline CDR1 and CDR2: KGHDR and SFDVKD. Source study methods: By means of reference gene primer amplification, nucleated cell counts were estimated. Data came from immunoSEQ multiplex PCR; TCRdb stores just in-frame clones and leaves some out. V and J calls and clone size are given by that table; D and trimming were obtained from the DNA. The sample yields about 170,000 clones, approximately 87% seen once. The TCR comes from a man between 18 and 29 years old with active or convalescent COVID-19. The source material was peripheral blood. The chain combines TRBV24-1 with TRBJ2-3, with D possibly matching TRBD2 (6 bases). The DNA of the CDR3 is TGTGCCACCAGTGATTTGAGGAGGGAGACAGATACGCAGTATTTT. Translation gives CATSDLRRETDTQYF.